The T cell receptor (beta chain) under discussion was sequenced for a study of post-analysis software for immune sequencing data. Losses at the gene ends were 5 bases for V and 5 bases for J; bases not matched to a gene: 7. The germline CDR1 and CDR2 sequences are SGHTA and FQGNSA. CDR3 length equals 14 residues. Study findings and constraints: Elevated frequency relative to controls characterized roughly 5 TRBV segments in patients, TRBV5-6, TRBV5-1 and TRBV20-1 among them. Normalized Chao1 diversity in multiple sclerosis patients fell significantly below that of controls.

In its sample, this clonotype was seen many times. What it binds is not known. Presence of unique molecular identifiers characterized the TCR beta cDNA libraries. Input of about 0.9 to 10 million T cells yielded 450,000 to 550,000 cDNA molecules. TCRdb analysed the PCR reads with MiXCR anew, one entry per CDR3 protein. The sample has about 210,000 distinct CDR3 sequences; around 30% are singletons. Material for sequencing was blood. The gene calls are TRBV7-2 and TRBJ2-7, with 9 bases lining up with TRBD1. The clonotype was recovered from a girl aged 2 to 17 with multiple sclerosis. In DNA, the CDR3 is TGTGCCAGCAGCCCGGACAGGGGAGTCCACGAGCAGTACTTC. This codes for CASSPDRGVHEQYF.